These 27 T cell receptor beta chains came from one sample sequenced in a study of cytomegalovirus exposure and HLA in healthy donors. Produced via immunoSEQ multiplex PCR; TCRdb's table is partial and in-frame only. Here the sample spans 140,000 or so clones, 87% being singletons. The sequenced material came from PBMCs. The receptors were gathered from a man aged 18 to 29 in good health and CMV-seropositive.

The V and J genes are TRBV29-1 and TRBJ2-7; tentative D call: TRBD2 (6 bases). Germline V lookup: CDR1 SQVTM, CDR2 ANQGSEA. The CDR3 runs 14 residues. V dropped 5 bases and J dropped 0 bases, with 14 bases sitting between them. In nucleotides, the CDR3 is TGCAGCGTTAGGGGACTGGAGAGCTCCTACGAGCAGTACTTC. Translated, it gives CSVRGLESSYEQYF.

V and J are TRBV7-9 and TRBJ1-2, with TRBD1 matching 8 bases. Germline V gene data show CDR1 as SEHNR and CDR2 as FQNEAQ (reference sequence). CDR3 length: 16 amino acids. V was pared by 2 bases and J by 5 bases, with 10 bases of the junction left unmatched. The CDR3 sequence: CASSLQGATMAYGYTF. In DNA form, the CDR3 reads TGTGCCAGCAGCTTACAGGGGGCTACTATGGCTTATGGCTACACCTTC.

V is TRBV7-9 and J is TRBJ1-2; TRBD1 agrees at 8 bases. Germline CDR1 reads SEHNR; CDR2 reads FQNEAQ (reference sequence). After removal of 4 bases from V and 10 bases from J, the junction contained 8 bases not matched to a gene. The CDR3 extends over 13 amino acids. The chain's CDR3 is CASSWSGTGVYTF. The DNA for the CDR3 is TGTGCCAGCAGCTGGTCCGGGACAGGCGTCTACACCTTC.

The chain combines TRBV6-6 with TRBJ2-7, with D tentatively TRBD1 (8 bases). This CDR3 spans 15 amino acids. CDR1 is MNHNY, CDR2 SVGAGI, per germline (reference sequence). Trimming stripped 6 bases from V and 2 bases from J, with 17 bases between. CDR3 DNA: TGTGCCAGCAGACATATACAGGGGGGGGCCTACGAGCAGTACTTC. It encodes CASRHIQGGAYEQYF.

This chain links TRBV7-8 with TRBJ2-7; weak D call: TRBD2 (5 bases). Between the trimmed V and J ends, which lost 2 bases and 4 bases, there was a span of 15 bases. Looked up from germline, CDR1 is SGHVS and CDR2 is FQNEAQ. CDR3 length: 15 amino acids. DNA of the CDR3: TGTGCCAGCAGCTTATGGGTGGGGAGCTCATACGAGCAGTACTTC. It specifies CASSLWVGSSYEQYF.

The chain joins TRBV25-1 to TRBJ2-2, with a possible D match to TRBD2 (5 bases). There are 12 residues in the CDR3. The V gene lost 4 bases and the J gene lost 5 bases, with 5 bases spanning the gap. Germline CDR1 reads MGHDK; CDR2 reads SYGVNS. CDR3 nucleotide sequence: TGTGCCAGCAGTGGAGGGACCGGGGAGCTGTTTTTT. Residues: CASSGGTGELFF.

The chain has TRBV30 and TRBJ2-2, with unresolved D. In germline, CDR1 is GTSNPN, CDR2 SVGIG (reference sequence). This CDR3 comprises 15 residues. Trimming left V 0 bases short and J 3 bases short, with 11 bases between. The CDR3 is CAWSVPNSYTGELFF. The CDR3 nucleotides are TGTGCCTGGAGTGTACCAAATAGTTACACCGGGGAGCTGTTTTTT. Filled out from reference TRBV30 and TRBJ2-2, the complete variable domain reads SQTIHQWPATLVQPVGSPLSLECTVEGTSNPNLYWYRQAAGRGLQLLFYSVGIGQISSEVPQNLSASRPQDRQFILSSKKLLLSDSGFYLCAWSVPNSYTGELFFGEGSRLTVL.

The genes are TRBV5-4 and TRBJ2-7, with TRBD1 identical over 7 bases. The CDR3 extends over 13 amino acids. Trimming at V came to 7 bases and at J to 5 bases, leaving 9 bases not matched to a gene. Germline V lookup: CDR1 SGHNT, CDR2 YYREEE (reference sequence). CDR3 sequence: CASFSGQSNEQYF. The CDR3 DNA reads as TGTGCCAGCTTCTCGGGACAGAGCAACGAGCAGTACTTC.

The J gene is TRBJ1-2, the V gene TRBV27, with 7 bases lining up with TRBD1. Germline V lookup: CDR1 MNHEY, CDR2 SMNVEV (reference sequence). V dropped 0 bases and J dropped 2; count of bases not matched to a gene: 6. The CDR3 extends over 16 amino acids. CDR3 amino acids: CASSLSQGPFNYGYTF. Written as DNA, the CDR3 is TGTGCCAGCAGTTTATCACAGGGGCCCTTCAACTATGGCTACACCTTC.

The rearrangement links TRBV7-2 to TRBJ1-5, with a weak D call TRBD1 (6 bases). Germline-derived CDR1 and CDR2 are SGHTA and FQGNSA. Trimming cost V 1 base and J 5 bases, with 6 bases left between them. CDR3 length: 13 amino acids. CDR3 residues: CASSLDRDQPQHF. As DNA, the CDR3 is TGTGCCAGCAGCTTAGACAGGGATCAGCCCCAGCATTTT.

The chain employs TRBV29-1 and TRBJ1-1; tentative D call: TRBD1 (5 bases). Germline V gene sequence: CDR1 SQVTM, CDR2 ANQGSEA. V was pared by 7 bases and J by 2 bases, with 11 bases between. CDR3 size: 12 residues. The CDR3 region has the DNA TGCAGCGGGGGGGACGGAAACACTGAAGCTTTCTTT. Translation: CSGGDGNTEAFF.

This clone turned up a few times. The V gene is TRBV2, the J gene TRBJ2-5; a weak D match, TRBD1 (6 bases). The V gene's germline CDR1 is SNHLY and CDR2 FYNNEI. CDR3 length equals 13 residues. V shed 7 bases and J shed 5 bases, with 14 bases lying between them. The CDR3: CASNAGEWETQYF. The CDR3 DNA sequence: TGTGCCAGCAATGCAGGGGAGTGGGAGACCCAGTACTTC.

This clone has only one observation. The CDR3 here is CASSLVGEQFF. DNA of the CDR3: TGCGCCAGCAGCCTCGTCGGTGAGCAGTTCTTC. The chain links TRBV4-1 to TRBJ2-1; D call uncertain. V lost 4 bases to trimming and J lost 9 bases, with 7 bases between them. Germline CDR1 and CDR2: MGHRA and YSYEKL. CDR3 length equals 11 residues.

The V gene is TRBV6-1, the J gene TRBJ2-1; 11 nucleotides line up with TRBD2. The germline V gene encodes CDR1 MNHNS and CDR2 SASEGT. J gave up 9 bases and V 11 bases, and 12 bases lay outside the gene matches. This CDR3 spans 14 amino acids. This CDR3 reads CAVQLAGEVGEQFF. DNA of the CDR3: TGTGCCGTCCAACTAGCGGGAGAAGTGGGTGAGCAGTTCTTC.

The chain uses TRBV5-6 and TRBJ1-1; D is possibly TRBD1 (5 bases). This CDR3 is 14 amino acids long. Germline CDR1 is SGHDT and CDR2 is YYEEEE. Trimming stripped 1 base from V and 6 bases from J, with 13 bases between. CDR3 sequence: CASSLSWGGAEAFF. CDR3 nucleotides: TGTGCCAGCAGCTTGAGCTGGGGCGGAGCTGAAGCTTTCTTT.

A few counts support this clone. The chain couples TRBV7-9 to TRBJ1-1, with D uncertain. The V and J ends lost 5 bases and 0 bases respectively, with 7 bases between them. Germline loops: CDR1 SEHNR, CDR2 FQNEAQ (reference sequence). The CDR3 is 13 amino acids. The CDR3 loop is CASSLDMNTEAFF. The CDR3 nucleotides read TGTGCCAGCAGCCTAGACATGAACACTGAAGCTTTCTTT.

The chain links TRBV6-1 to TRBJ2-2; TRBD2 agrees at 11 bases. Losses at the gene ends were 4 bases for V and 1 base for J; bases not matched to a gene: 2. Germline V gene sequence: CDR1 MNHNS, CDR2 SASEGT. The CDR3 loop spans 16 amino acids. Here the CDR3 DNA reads TGTGCCAGCAGTGTTGGACTAGCGGGGAACACCGGGGAGCTGTTTTTT. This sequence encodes CASSVGLAGNTGELFF.

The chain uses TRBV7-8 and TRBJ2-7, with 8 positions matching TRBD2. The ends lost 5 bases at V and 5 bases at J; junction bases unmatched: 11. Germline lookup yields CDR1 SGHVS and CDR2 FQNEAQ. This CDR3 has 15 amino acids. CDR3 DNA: TGTGCCAGCAGCCCTAAAGCGGGAGTGGTCCACGAGCAGTACTTC. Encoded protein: CASSPKAGVVHEQYF.

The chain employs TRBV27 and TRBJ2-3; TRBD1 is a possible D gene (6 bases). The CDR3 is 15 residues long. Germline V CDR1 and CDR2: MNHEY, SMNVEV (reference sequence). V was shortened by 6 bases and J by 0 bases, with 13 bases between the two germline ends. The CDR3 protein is CASSPGQGSTDTQYF. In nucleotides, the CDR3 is TGTGCCAGCAGCCCCGGCCAGGGGAGCACAGATACGCAGTATTTT.

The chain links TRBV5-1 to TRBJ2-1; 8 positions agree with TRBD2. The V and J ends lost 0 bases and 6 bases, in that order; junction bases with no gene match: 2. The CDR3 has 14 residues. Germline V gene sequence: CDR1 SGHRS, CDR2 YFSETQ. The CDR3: CASSLVLAGNEQFF. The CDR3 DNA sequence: TGCGCCAGCAGCTTGGTCCTAGCGGGCAATGAGCAGTTCTTC.

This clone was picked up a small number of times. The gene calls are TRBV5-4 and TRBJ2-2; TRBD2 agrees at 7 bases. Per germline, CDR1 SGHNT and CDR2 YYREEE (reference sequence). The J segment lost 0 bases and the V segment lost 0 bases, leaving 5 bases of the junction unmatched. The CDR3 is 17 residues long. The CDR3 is CASSLELAAANTGELFF. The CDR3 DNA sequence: TGTGCCAGCAGCTTGGAGCTAGCGGCTGCGAACACCGGGGAGCTGTTTTTT.

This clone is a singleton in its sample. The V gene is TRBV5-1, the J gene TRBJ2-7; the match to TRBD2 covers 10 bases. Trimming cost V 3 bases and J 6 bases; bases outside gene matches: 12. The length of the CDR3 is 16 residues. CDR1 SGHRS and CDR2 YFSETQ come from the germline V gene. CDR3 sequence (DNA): TGCGCCAGCAGCTGGCATGGGGGACTAGCGTCCCCCGAGCAGTACTTC. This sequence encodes CASSWHGGLASPEQYF.

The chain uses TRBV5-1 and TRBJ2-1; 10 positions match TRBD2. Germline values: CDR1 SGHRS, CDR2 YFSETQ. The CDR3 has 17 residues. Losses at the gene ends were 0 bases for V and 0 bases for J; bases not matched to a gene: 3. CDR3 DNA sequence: TGCGCCAGCAGCTTGGAACTAGCGGGACGCTCCTACAATGAGCAGTTCTTC. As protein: CASSLELAGRSYNEQFF.

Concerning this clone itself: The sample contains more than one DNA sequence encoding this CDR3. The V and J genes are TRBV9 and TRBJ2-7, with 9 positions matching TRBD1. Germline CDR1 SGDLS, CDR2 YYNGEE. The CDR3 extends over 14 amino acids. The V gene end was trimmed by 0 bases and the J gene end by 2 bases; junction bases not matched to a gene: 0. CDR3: CASSVGTGAYEQYF. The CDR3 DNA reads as TGTGCCAGCAGCGTAGGGACAGGGGCCTACGAGCAGTACTTC.

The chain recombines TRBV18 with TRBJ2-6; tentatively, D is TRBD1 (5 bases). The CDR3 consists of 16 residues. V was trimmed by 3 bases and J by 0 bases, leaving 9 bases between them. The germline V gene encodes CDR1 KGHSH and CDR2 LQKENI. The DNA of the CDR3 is TGTGCCAGCTCACCCGTTAGGGGCTCTGGGGCCAACGTCCTGACTTTC. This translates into CASSPVRGSGANVLTF.

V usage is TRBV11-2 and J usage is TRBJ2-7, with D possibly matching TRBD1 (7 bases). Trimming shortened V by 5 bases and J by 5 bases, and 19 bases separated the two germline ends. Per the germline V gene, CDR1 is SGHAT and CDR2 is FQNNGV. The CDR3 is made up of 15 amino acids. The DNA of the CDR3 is TGTGCCAGCAGCCCCCGTCAGGGGGGCGGTGACGAGCAGTACTTC. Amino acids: CASSPRQGGGDEQYF. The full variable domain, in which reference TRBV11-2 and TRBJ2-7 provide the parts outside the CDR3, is EAGVAQSPRYKIIEKRQSVAFWCNPISGHATLYWYQQILGQGPKLLIQFQNNGVVDDSQLPKDRFSAERLKGVDSTLKIQPAKLEDSAVYLCASSPRQGGGDEQYFGPGTRLTVT.

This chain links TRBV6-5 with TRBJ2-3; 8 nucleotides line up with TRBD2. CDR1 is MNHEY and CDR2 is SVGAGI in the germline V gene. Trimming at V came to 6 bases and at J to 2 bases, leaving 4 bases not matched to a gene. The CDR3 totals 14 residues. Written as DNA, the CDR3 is TGTGCCAGCAGACGTGGACTAGCCACAGATACGCAGTATTTT. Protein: CASRRGLATDTQYF.